The next 20 T cell receptor beta chains were all read from a single sample in a study of read filtering for tumor transcriptome and immune sequencing. From around 440 ng of RNA, a library with molecular barcoded alpha/delta and beta/gamma adaptors was made. One entry per CDR3 protein results from TCRdb running MiXCR on the reads. In the table there are around 130,000 distinct CDR3 sequences, less than 15% of which are singletons. Sample: a population of CD138-negative cells sorted from bone marrow. The receptors shown here come from a donor at least 40 years old with multiple myeloma.

This clonotype was detected many times. The V call is TRBV3-1, the J call TRBJ2-7; D is unclear. The germline CDR1 and CDR2 sequences are LGHDT and YNNKEL (reference sequence). V was shortened by 1 base and J by 6 bases, with 16 bases between the two germline ends. This CDR3 region has 15 residues. The DNA for the CDR3 is TGTGCCAGCAGCCAAGTGGGCCTGGGGTCCACCGAGCAGTACTTC. Translating it yields CASSQVGLGSTEQYF.

This clonotype was seen at least ten times. The chain joins TRBV11-2 to TRBJ1-4; possibly TRBD1 for D (6 bases). Deletions cut 5 bases from V and 5 bases from J, with 27 bases between. The CDR3 loop spans 19 amino acids. CDR1 and CDR2 (germline): SGHAT, FQNNGV. The CDR3 region is CASSPIRILVGARNEKLFF. The DNA of the CDR3 is TGTGCCAGCAGCCCGATCAGAATACTAGTGGGGGCGCGAAATGAAAAACTGTTTTTT.

CDR3 in amino acids: CASRLSYGDSNQPQHF. The CDR3 DNA is TGTGCCAGCAGGCTGAGCTACGGGGATAGCAATCAGCCCCAGCATTTT. The chain joins TRBV6-1 to TRBJ1-5, with D unresolved. Germline CDR1 is MNHNS and CDR2 is SASEGT. Trimming pared 6 bases from V and 0 bases from J, leaving 15 bases between. The CDR3 is made up of 16 amino acids.

A remark on this clonotype: Lacking the conserved final phenylalanine or tryptophan, this CDR3 likely reflects a read error. V gene TRBV20-1 combines with J gene TRBJ1-1; D is ambiguous. There are 12 residues in the CDR3. Per germline, CDR1 DFQATT and CDR2 SNEGSKA (reference sequence). V dropped 5 bases and J dropped 1 base, with 8 bases sitting between them. The CDR3 here is CSARTGNTEAFL. The CDR3 nucleotides read TGCAGTGCTCGCACGGGGAACACTGAAGCTTTCCTT.

There are many counts of this clonotype. The rearrangement uses TRBV29-1 and TRBJ2-3; D unresolved. The germline V gene has CDR1 SQVTM and CDR2 ANQGSEA. CDR3 size: 13 residues. Trimming took off 8 bases at V and 1 base at J, with 13 bases between the two ends. The CDR3 here is CSTPATRTDTQYF. Written as DNA, the CDR3 is TGCAGCACTCCTGCCACCCGCACAGATACGCAGTATTTT.

This clonotype was picked up many times. The chain joins TRBV11-2 to TRBJ1-4, with unresolved D. The germline V gene encodes CDR1 SGHAT and CDR2 FQNNGV. The CDR3 has 12 amino acids. The V and J ends lost 5 bases and 4 bases respectively, with 5 bases between them. Here the CDR3 DNA reads TGTGCCAGCAGCAGAATTAATGAAAAACTGTTTTTT. The encoded protein is CASSRINEKLFF. Full variable domain (remainder filled in from reference TRBV11-2 and TRBJ1-4): EAGVAQSPRYKIIEKRQSVAFWCNPISGHATLYWYQQILGQGPKLLIQFQNNGVVDDSQLPKDRFSAERLKGVDSTLKIQPAKLEDSAVYLCASSRINEKLFFGSGTQLSVL.

This clonotype was detected a few times. Just one base apart from a much larger clone, this may be a read error. The CDR3 here is CASSREAVSSYEQYF. The DNA for the CDR3 is TGTGCCAGCAGTAGGGAAGCGGTGAGCTCCTACGAGCAGTACTTC. The rearrangement links TRBV7-9 to TRBJ2-7; the D gene is possibly TRBD2 (5 bases). With 6 bases removed from V and 0 bases from J, the gap between germline ends came to 15 bases. This CDR3 is 15 amino acids long. Germline V gene data show CDR1 as SEHNR and CDR2 as FQNEAQ (reference sequence).

The sample holds many counts of this clonotype. The V and J genes are TRBV7-8 and TRBJ2-3, with 11 bases matching TRBD2. This CDR3 spans 15 amino acids. Unmatched junction bases numbered 6, after V lost 6 bases and J lost 4 bases. Germline values: CDR1 SGHVS, CDR2 FQNEAQ. The CDR3 sequence: CASRYSGRDADTQYF. The CDR3 DNA sequence: TGTGCCAGCAGATATAGCGGGAGGGACGCAGATACGCAGTATTTT.

Ten or more counts support this clonotype. The V call is TRBV6-1, the J call TRBJ1-5; D gene unclear. This CDR3 is 15 amino acids long. Looked up from germline, CDR1 is MNHNS and CDR2 is SASEGT. V was clipped by 1 base and J by 1 base, with 8 bases between them. The CDR3 loop is CASSEDSYSNQPQHF. Here the CDR3 DNA reads TGTGCCAGCAGTGAAGATTCCTACAGCAATCAGCCCCAGCATTTT.

This clonotype occurred many times. The CDR3 spells CASSLKRLPGELFF. In DNA, the CDR3 is TGTGCCAGCAGCTTAAAGAGACTCCCCGGGGAGCTGTTTTTT. The chain joins TRBV7-3 to TRBJ2-2, with D unclear. CDR1 is SGHTA, CDR2 FQGTGA, per germline. Trimming left V 1 base short and J 6 bases short, with 9 bases between. This CDR3 has 14 residues.

This clonotype was seen many times. The V call is TRBV11-2, the J call TRBJ2-1, with no clear D. There are 15 residues in the CDR3. V was clipped by 4 bases and J by 1 base, with 11 bases between them. The germline V gene has CDR1 SGHAT and CDR2 FQNNGV. The CDR3 DNA sequence: TGTGCCAGCAGCTCTTACGTCTTATCCTACAATGAGCAGTTCTTC. Amino acid sequence: CASSSYVLSYNEQFF.

This clonotype was seen at least ten times. The rearrangement joins TRBV4-1 to TRBJ2-3; D tentatively reads TRBD1 or TRBD2 (5 bases each). Trimming took 5 bases from V and 6 from J, leaving 21 bases between them. Germline-derived CDR1 and CDR2 are MGHRA and YSYEKL. The CDR3 runs 16 residues. CDR3 loop: CASSGDGGEGLDTQYF. In DNA form, the CDR3 reads TGCGCCAGCAGCGGCGATGGGGGAGAGGGGTTGGATACGCAGTATTTT.

This clonotype has ten or more counts. V usage is TRBV5-1 and J usage is TRBJ2-1; no reliable D call. CDR3 length: 16 residues. Germline CDR1 reads SGHRS; CDR2 reads YFSETQ. V was trimmed by 7 bases and J by 5 bases, leaving 22 bases between them. CDR3 nucleotide sequence: TGCGCCAGCGGCCGGCAGGATTCCCCCACCAACAATGAGCAGTTCTTC. The encoded protein is CASGRQDSPTNNEQFF.

This clonotype was observed a few times. A clone one base away is much larger, so this may be a read error. The genes are TRBV19 and TRBJ2-2; 12 bases map to TRBD1. There are 17 residues in the CDR3. Germline lookup yields CDR1 LNHDA and CDR2 SQIVND (reference sequence). CDR3 region: CASIMRTGTGGSGELSF. The DNA of the CDR3 is TGTGCCAGTATCATGAGAACCGGGACAGGGGGCTCCGGGGAGCTGTCTTTT.

This clonotype was seen repeatedly, ten times or more. The rearrangement uses TRBV5-4 and TRBJ2-7, with D unclear. The ends were cut back, 0 bases at V and 3 bases at J, with 4 bases in the middle. Germline V gene data show CDR1 as SGHNT and CDR2 as YYREEE (reference sequence). The CDR3 spans 12 residues. The CDR3 DNA sequence: TGTGCCAGCAGCTTGGGGCACTACGAGCAGTACTTC. This sequence encodes CASSLGHYEQYF.

This clonotype has ten or more counts. The chain uses TRBV10-1 and TRBJ2-1; TRBD2 matches 10 bases. V dropped 4 bases and J dropped 7; count of bases not matched to a gene: 7. The germline gives CDR1 WNHNN, CDR2 SYGVQD (reference sequence). This CDR3 contains 15 residues. CDR3 nucleotides: TGCGCCAGCAGTGTAACAGCGGGAGGGCGAAATGAGCAGTTCTTC. As protein: CASSVTAGGRNEQFF.

This clonotype was counted at least ten times. V is TRBV29-1 and J is TRBJ1-5; D may be TRBD1 (5 bases). CDR1 SQVTM and CDR2 ANQGSEA come from the germline V gene. The CDR3 totals 13 residues. The ends were cut back, 1 base at V and 3 bases at J, with 7 bases in the middle. CDR3: CSVEAGVNQPQHF. DNA of the CDR3: TGCAGCGTTGAAGCGGGGGTCAATCAGCCCCAGCATTTT. The full variable domain, in which reference TRBV29-1 and TRBJ1-5 provide the parts outside the CDR3, is SAVISQKPSRDICQRGTSLTIQCQVDSQVTMMFWYRQQPGQSLTLIATANQGSEATYESGFVIDKFPISRPNLTFSTLTVSNMSPEDSSIYLCSVEAGVNQPQHFGDGTRLSIL.

This clonotype was seen at least ten times. This rearrangement joins TRBV6-5 to TRBJ2-5; weak D call: TRBD2 (6 bases). V was trimmed by 2 bases and J by 6 bases, leaving 10 bases between them. The CDR3 totals 13 residues. Germline V gene data show CDR1 as MNHEY and CDR2 as SVGAGI. CDR3 coding DNA: TGTGCCAGCAGTTACCACGGAGGGAAGACCCAGTACTTC. Its translation: CASSYHGGKTQYF.

Many counts were recorded for this clonotype. The rearrangement joins TRBV4-1 to TRBJ2-7; D is undetermined. Germline CDR1 reads MGHRA; CDR2 reads YSYEKL. The CDR3 runs to 16 residues. V lost 3 bases to trimming and J lost 0 bases, with 15 bases between them. The CDR3 DNA sequence: TGCGCCAGCAGCCAGATTATCATGTCGAGCTCCTACGAGCAGTACTTC. Translating gives CASSQIIMSSSYEQYF.

As for this clonotype: This may arise from a read error, as a much more abundant clone is one base away. This is likely a read error, given that the CDR3 carries no conserved phenylalanine or tryptophan at its end. V gene TRBV29-1 combines with J gene TRBJ1-1; D gene uncertain. CDR1 and CDR2 from the germline V gene are SQVTM and ANQGSEA. The V end was cut by 0 bases, the J end by 0 bases, with 8 bases between. The CDR3 loop spans 14 amino acids. The DNA for the CDR3 is TGCAGCGTTGAAGATTTTAGCATGAACACTGAAGCTTTCCTT. It is translated as CSVEDFSMNTEAFL.